The T cell receptor beta chain described here comes from a study of response to subunit inactivated influenza vaccine. General study results and limits: Authors proposed each seasonal influenza vaccination draws in few new T cells.

TCRdb reanalysed the RT-PCR reads using MiXCR and keeps one entry per CDR3 protein. The sample has fewer than 800,000 distinct CDR3 sequences, 15% to 18% seen once. This clonotype was observed many times. Its antigen is not known. The CDR3 runs to 12 residues. With 6 bases clipped from V and 10 bases from J, the junction kept 5 bases outside the gene matches. CDR1 and CDR2 from the germline V gene are DFQATT and SNEGSKA (reference sequence). Material: PBMCs from blood, obtained roughly 13 days after vaccination. The TCR originated in a man in his forties or fifties who received an inactivated influenza vaccine. The V and J genes are TRBV20-1 and TRBJ2-1, with 11 nucleotides matching TRBD2. The CDR3 protein is CSAARLAGEQFF. The CDR3 DNA reads TGCAGTGCGGCCCGACTAGCGGGAGAGCAGTTCTTC.